This record looks at one T cell receptor (beta chain) sequence and its context. Its antigen is undetermined. The assay was immunoSEQ multiplex PCR, and TCRdb's table has in-frame clones only and misses some. The sample has 120,000 to 150,000 clones, 90% to 95% seen once. From germline, CDR1 is KGHSH and CDR2 LQKENI. The CDR3 is made up of 13 amino acids. Trimming took off 2 bases at V and 7 bases at J, with 9 bases between the two ends. These data belong to a study of T cell responses to AZD1222 COVID-19 vaccine. Study results and caveats: Compared with day 0, the breadth and depth of the Spike-specific TCR repertoire rose significantly after two doses of AZD1222.

This chain connects TRBV18 to TRBJ2-1; no definite D call. Sequencing used peripheral blood, obtained on day 0 of AZD1222 vaccination. The sequence derives from an adult in good health. This CDR3 reads CASSPSQVNEQFF. The CDR3 DNA reads TGTGCCAGCTCACCATCGCAGGTGAATGAGCAGTTCTTC.